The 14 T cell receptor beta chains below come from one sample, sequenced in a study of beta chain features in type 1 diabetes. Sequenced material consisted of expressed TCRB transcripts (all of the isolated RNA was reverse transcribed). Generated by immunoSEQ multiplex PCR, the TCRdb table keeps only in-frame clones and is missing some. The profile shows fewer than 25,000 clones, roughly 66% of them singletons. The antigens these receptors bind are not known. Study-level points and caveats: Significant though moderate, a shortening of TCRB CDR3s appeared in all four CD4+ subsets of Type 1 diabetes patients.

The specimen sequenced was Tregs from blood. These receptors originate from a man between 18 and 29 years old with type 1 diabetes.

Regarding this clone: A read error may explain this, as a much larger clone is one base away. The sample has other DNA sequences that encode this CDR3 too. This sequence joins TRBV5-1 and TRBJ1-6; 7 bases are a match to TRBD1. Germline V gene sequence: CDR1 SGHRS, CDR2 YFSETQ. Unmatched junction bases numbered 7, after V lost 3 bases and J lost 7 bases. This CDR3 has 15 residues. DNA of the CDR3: TGCGCCAGCAGCTGGGGACAGACCTCCAATTCACCCCTCCACTTT. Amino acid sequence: CASSWGQTSNSPLHF.

The chain's CDR3 is CASSYVQTGGYTF. The CDR3, as DNA: TGTGCCAGCAGTTACGTGCAGACCGGGGGCTACACCTTC. The chain couples TRBV6-5 to TRBJ1-2; D is uncertain. The CDR3 has 13 residues. V was cut by 2 bases and J by 8 bases, with 12 bases left in between. From germline, CDR1 is MNHEY and CDR2 SVGAGI.

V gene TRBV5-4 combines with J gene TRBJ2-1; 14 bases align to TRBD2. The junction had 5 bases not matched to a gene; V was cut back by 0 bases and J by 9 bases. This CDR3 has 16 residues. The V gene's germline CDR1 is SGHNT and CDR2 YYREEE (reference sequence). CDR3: CASSLAGLAGVGEQFF. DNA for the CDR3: TGTGCCAGCAGCTTGGCGGGACTAGCGGGAGTGGGTGAGCAGTTCTTC.

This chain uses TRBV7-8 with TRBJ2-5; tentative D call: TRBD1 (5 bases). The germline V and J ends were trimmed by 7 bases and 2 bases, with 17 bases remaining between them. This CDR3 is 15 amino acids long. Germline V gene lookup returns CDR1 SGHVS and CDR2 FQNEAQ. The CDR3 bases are TGTGCCAGCACCCCTGGGTGGGGCTATCAAGAGACCCAGTACTTC. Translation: CASTPGWGYQETQYF.

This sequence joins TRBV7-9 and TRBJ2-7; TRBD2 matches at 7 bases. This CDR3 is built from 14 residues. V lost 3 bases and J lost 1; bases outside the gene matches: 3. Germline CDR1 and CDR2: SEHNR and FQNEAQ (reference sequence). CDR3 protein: CASSFGAGSYEQYF. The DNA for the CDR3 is TGTGCCAGCAGCTTTGGAGCGGGATCCTACGAGCAGTACTTC.

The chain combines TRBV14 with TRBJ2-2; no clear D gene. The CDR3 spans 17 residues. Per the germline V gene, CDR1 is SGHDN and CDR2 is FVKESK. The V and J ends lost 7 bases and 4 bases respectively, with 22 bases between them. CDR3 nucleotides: TGTGCCAGCAAAATTCAGTACAGACCCAAAAGCACCGGGGAGCTGTTTTTT. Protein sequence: CASKIQYRPKSTGELFF. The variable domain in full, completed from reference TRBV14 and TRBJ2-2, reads EAGVTQFPSHSVIEKGQTVTLRCDPISGHDNLYWYRRVMGKEIKFLLHFVKESKQDESGMPNNRFLAERTGGTYSTLKVQPAELEDSGVYFCASKIQYRPKSTGELFFGEGSRLTVL.

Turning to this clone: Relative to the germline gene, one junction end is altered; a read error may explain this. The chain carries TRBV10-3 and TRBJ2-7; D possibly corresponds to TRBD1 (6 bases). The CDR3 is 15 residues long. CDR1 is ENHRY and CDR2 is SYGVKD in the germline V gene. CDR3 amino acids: CATSVSGVGTYEQYF. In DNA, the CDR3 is TGTGCCACCAGTGTCTCAGGGGTCGGGACCTACGAGCAGTACTTC.

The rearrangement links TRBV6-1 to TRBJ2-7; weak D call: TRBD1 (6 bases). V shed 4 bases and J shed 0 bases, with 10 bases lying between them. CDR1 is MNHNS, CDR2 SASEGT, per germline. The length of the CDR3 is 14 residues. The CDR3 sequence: CASSATGASYEQYF. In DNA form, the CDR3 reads TGTGCCAGCAGTGCGACAGGTGCCTCCTACGAGCAGTACTTC.

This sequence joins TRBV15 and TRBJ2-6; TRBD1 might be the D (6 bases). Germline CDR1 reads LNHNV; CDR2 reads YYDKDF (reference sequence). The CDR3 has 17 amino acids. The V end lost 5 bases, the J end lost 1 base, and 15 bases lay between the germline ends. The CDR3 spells CATSDRMRSSGANVLTF. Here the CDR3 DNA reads TGTGCCACCAGCGACAGGATGAGGAGTTCTGGGGCCAACGTCCTGACTTTC.

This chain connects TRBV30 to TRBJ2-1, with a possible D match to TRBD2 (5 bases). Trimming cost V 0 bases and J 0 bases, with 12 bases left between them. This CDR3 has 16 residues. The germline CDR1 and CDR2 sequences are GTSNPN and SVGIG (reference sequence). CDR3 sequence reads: CAWSVPGVSSYNEQFF. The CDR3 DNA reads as TGTGCCTGGAGTGTACCCGGGGTAAGCTCCTACAATGAGCAGTTCTTC. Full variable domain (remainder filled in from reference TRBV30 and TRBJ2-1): SQTIHQWPATLVQPVGSPLSLECTVEGTSNPNLYWYRQAAGRGLQLLFYSVGIGQISSEVPQNLSASRPQDRQFILSSKKLLLSDSGFYLCAWSVPGVSSYNEQFFGPGTRLTVL.

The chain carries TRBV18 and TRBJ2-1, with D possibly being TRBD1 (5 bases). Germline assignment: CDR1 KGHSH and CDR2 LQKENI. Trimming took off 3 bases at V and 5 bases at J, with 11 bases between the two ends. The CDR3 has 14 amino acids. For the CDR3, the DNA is TGTGCCAGCTCACCGCCAGGGTCGAACAATGAGCAGTTCTTC. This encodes CASSPPGSNNEQFF.

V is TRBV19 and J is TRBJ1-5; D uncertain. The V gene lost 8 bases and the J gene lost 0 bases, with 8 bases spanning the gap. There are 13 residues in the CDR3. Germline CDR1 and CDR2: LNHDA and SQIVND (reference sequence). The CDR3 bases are TGTGCCAGTGGAGACGCTAGCAATCAGCCCCAGCATTTT. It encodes CASGDASNQPQHF.

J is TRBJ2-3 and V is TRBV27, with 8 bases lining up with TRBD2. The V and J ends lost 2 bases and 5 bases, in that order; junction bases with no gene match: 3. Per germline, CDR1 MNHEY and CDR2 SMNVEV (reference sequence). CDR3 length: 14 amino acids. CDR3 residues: CASSLLAGEDTQYF. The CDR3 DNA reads TGTGCCAGCAGTTTACTAGCGGGCGAAGATACGCAGTATTTT.

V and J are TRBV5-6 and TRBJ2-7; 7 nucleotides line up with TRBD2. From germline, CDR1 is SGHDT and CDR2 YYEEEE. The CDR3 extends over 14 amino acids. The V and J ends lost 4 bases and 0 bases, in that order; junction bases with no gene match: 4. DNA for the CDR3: TGTGCCAGCAGCGGAGCGGGGCGCTCCTACGAGCAGTACTTC. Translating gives CASSGAGRSYEQYF.